This record concerns one T cell receptor (beta chain) sequence. Together with a sample-barcoded 5' primer, a J-beta primer mix was included in a second PCR lasting roughly 6 to 12 cycles. TCRdb re-called the 5' RACE reads through MiXCR, storing one row per CDR3 protein. The data show about 570,000 distinct CDR3 sequences, with about 26% seen just once and about 18% held by the top ten. The data were obtained in a study of blood T cells in healthy people across ages. This CDR3 is 15 amino acids long. V lost 5 bases to trimming and J lost 4 bases; unmatched junction nucleotides: 8. Germline V gene lookup returns CDR1 SGHKS and CDR2 YYEKEE (reference sequence).

The chain combines TRBV5-5 with TRBJ2-1, with 8 bases matching TRBD1. The receptor comes from a woman in her 70s in good health. The sample consisted of blood. This CDR3 reads CASSRQGAEYNEQFF. The DNA of the CDR3 is TGTGCCAGCAGTAGGCAGGGGGCCGAATACAATGAGCAGTTCTTC.